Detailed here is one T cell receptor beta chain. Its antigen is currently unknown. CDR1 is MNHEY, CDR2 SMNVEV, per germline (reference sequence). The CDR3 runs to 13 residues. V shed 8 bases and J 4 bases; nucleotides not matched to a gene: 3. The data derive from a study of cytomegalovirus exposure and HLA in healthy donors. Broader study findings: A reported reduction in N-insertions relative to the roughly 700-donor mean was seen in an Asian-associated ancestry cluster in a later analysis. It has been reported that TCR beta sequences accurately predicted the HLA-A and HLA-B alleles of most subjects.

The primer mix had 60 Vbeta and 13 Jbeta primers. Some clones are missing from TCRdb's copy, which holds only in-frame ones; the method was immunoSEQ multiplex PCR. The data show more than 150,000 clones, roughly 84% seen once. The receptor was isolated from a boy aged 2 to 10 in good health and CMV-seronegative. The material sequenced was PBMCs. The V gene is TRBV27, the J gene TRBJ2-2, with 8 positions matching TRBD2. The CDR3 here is CASSSGGTGELFF. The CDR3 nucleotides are TGTGCCAGCTCCAGCGGGGGCACCGGGGAGCTGTTTTTT.